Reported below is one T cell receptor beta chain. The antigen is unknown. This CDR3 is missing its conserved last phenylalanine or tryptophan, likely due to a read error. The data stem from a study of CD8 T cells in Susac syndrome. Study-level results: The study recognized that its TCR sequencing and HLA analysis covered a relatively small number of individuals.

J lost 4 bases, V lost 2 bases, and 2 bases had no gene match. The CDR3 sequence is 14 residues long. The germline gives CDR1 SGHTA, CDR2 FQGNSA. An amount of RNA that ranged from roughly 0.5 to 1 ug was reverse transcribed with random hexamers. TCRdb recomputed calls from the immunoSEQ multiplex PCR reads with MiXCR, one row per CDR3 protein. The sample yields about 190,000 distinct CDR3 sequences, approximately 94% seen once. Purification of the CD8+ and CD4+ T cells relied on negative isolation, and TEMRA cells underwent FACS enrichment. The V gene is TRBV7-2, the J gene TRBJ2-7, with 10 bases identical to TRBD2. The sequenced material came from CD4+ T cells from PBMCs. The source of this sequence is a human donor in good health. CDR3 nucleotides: TGTGCCAGCAGCTTAACAGCGGGGGGGTACGAGCAGTACCTC. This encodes CASSLTAGGYEQYL.